One TCR beta chain is described in this entry. What it binds is not known. This sample was taken from a study of cytomegalovirus exposure and HLA in healthy donors. General study points: A missense variant in DCLRE1C was later tied to TCR beta V- and J-gene trimming. After further analysis at a later stage, roughly 16,000 TCR beta sequences were associated with HLA alleles at 0.05 false discovery rate.

V was shortened by 6 bases and J by 3 bases, with 12 bases between the two germline ends. The germline V gene has CDR1 MNHEY and CDR2 SVGAGI. This CDR3 is 13 amino acids long. The primer mix had 60 Vbeta and 13 Jbeta primers. Assay: immunoSEQ multiplex PCR; the TCRdb copy retains only in-frame clones and omits some. Here the sample spans some 150,000 clones, approximately 80% being singletons. The sample taken for sequencing was PBMCs. The receptor's source is a male donor in good health and CMV-seronegative. The rearrangement links TRBV6-5 to TRBJ2-7; no firm D call. The CDR3 DNA reads as TGTGCCAGCAGACCTCTAGTGGGCTACGAGCAGTACTTC. It yields the protein CASRPLVGYEQYF.